The TCR beta chain described here comes from a study of T cell responses to AZD1222 COVID-19 vaccine. Sequencing was performed with immunoSEQ multiplex PCR; in TCRdb, only in-frame clones are kept and a portion is missing. Among tens of thousands of clones listed, around 82% were seen once. Germline loops: CDR1 LGHNA, CDR2 YNFKEQ. This CDR3 region has 15 residues. Trimming removed 0 bases from V and 0 bases from J, with 5 bases in between. The V and J genes are TRBV4-2 and TRBJ2-2; D remains ambiguous. This sample comprised peripheral blood, obtained 28 days after the second AZD1222 dose. The receptor comes from an adult who received the AZD1222 COVID-19 vaccine. The chain's CDR3 is CASSQDRTNTGELFF. The DNA for the CDR3 is TGTGCCAGCAGCCAAGACAGAACGAACACCGGGGAGCTGTTTTTT.